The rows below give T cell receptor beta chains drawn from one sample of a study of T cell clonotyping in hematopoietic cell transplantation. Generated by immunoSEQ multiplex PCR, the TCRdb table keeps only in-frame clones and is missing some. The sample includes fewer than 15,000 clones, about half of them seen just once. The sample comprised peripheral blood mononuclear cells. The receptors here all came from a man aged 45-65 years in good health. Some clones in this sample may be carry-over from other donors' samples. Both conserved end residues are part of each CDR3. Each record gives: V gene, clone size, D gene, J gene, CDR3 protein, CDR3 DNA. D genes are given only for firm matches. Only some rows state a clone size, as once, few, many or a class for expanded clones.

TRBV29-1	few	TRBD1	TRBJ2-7	CSVKTGGEQYF	TGCAGCGTTAAAACAGGGGGCGAGCAGTACTTC
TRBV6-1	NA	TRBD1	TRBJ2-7	CASIRDRGSGEQYF	TGTGCCAGCATCCGGGACAGGGGTTCTGGCGAGCAGTACTTC
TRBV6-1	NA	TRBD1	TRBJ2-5	CASSRDREETQYF	TGTGCCAGCAGTCGGGACAGGGAGGAGACCCAGTACTTC
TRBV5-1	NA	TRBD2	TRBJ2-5	CASSMTSGELTQYF	TGCGCCAGCAGCATGACTAGCGGGGAGCTGACCCAGTACTTC
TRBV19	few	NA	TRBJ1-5	CASSIERGNQPQHF	TGTGCCAGTAGTATCGAGCGGGGGAATCAGCCCCAGCATTTT
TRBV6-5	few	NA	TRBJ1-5	CASSLRGAYQPQHF	TGTGCCAGCAGTCTGAGGGGGGCTTACCAGCCCCAGCATTTT
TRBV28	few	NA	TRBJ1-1	CGTSGVWTEAFF	TGTGGAACCTCCGGGGTATGGACTGAAGCTTTCTTT
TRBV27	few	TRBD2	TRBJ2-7	CASRLASGSTRSYEQYF	TGTGCCAGCAGACTGGCTAGCGGGTCCACACGCTCCTACGAGCAGTACTTC
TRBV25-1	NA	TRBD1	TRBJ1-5	CASSDAQGYSNQPQHF	TGTGCCAGCAGTGATGCACAGGGGTATAGCAATCAGCCCCAGCATTTT
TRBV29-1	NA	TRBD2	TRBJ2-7	CSIRRDYPYEQYF	TGCAGCATCAGAAGGGACTACCCCTACGAGCAGTACTTC
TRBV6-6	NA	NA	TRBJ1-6	CATWTAYNSPLHF	TGTGCCACCTGGACAGCCTATAATTCACCCCTCCACTTT